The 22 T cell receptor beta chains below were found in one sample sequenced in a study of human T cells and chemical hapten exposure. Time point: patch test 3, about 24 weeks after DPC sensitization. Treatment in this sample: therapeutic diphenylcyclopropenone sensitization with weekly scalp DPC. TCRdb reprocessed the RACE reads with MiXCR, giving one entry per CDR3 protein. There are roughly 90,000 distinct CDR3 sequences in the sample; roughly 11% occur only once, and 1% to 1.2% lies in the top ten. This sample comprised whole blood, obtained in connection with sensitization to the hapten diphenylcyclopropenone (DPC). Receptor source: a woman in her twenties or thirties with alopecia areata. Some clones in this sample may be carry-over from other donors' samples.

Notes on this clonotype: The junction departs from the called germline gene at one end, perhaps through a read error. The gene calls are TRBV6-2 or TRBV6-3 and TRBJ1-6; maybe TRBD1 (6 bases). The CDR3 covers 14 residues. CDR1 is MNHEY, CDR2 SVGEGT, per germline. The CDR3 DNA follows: TGTGCCAGCAGAAACCGGCGGACAGTTTTTTCCCTCCATTTT. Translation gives CASRNRRTVFSLHF.

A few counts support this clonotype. This chain's CDR3 is CASSKGIQETQYF. The CDR3 DNA reads TGTGCCAGTAGTAAAGGGATCCAAGAGACCCAGTACTTC. The V call is TRBV19, the J call TRBJ2-5; no clear D. The germline V gene has CDR1 LNHDA and CDR2 SQIVND (reference sequence). The germline V and J ends were trimmed by 4 bases and 1 base, with 7 bases remaining between them. There are 13 residues in the CDR3.

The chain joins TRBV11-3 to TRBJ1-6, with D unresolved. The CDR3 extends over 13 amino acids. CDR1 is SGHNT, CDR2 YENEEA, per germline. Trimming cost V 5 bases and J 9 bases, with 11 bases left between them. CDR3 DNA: TGTGCCAGCAGCACGACTCCCGCTTCACCCCTCCACTTT. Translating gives CASSTTPASPLHF.

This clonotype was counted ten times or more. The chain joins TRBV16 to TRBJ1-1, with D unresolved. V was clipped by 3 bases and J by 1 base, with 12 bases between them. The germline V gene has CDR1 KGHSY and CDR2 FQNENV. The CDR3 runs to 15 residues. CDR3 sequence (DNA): TGTGCCAGCAGCCAGTTCCCCCTTTCGAACACTGAAGCTTTCTTT. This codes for CASSQFPLSNTEAFF.

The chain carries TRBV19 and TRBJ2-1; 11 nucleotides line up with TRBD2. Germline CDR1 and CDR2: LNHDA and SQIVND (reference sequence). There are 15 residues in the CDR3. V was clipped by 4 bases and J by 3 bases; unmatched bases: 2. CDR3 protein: CASSKTSGSYNEQFF. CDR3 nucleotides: TGTGCCAGTAGTAAAACTAGCGGGAGCTACAATGAGCAGTTCTTC.

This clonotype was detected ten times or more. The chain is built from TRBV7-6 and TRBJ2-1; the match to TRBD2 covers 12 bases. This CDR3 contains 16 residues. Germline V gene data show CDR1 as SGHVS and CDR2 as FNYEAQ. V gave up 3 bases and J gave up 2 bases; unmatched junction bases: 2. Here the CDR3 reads CASSFRTSGTYNEQFF. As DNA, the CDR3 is TGTGCCAGCAGCTTTCGGACTAGCGGGACCTACAATGAGCAGTTCTTC.

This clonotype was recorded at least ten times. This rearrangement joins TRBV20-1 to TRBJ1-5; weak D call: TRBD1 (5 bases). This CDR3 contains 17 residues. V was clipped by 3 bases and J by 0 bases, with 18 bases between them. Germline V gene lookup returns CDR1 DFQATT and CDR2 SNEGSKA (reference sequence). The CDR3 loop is CSARAIGGRNSNQPQHF. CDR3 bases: TGCAGTGCTAGGGCCATTGGGGGGAGAAATAGCAATCAGCCCCAGCATTTT.

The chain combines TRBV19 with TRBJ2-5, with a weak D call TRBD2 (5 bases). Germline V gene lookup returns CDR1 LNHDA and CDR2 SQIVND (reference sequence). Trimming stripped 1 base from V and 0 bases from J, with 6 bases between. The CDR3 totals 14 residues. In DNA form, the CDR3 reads TGTGCCAGTAGTATAGCGACTAACCAAGAGACCCAGTACTTC. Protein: CASSIATNQETQYF.

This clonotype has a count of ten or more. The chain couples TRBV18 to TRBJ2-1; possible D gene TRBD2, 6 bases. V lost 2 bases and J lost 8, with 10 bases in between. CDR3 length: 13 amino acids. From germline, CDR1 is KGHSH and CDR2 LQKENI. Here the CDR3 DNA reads TGTGCCAGCTCACCAAACTCGGGGGATGAGCAGTTCTTC. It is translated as CASSPNSGDEQFF.

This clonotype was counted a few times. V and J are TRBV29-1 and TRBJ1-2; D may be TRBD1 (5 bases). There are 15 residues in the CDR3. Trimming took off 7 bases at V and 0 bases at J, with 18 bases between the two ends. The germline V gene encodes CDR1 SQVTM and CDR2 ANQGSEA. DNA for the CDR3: TGCAGCGCCGACGGGGACGTACCCCCTAACTATGGCTACACCTTC. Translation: CSADGDVPPNYGYTF.

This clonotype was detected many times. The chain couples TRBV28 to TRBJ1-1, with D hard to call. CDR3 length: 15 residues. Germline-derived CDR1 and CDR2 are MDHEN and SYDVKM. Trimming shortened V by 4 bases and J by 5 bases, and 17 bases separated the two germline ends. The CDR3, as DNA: TGTGCCAGCAGTTCCGGGGAAGGGTCGCGAACTGAAGCTTTCTTT. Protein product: CASSSGEGSRTEAFF.

This chain's CDR3 is CASSLAETTTYGYTF. The DNA of the CDR3 is TGTGCCAGCAGCTTAGCAGAGACAACAACCTATGGCTACACCTTC. V gene TRBV7-2 combines with J gene TRBJ1-2; D is undetermined. The CDR3 spans 15 residues. Trimming cost V 0 bases and J 4 bases, with 12 bases left between them. Germline CDR1 SGHTA, CDR2 FQGNSA.

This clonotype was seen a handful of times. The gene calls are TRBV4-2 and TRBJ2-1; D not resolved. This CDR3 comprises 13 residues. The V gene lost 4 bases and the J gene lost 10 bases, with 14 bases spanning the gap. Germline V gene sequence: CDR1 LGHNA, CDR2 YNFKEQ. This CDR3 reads CASSRSPAEEQFF. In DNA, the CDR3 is TGTGCCAGCAGCCGGAGTCCGGCGGAAGAGCAGTTCTTC.

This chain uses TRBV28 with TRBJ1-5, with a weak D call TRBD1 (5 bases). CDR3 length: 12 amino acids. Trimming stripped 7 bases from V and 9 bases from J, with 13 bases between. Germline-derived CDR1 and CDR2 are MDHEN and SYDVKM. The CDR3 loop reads CASTQEGRPQHF. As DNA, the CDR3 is TGTGCCAGCACCCAGGAGGGGCGGCCCCAGCATTTT.

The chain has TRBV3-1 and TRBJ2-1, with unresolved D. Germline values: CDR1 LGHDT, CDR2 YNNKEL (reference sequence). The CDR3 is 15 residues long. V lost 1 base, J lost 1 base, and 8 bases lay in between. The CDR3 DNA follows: TGTGCCAGCAGCCAAGGGGTTGGGTCCTACAATGAGCAGTTCTTC. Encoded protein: CASSQGVGSYNEQFF.

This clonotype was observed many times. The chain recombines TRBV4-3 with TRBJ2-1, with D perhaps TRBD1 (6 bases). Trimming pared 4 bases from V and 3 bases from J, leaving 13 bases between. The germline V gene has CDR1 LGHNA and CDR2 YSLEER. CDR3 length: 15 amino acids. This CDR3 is CASSPGSGDYNEQFF. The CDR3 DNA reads TGCGCCAGCAGCCCGGGTTCAGGGGACTACAATGAGCAGTTCTTC.

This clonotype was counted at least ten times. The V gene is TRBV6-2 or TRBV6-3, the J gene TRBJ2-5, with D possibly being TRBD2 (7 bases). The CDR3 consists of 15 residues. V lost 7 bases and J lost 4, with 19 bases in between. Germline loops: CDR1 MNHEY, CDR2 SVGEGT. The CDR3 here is CASTLGGGGGETQYF. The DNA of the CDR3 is TGTGCCAGCACGTTGGGAGGGGGAGGTGGAGAGACCCAGTACTTC.

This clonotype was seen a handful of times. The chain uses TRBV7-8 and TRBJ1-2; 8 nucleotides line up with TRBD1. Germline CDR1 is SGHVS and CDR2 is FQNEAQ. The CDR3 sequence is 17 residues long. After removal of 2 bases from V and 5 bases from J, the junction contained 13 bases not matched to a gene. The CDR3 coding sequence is TGTGCCAGCAGCTTAACCCAAAATCAGGGGGCGATGTATGGCTACACCTTC. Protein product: CASSLTQNQGAMYGYTF.

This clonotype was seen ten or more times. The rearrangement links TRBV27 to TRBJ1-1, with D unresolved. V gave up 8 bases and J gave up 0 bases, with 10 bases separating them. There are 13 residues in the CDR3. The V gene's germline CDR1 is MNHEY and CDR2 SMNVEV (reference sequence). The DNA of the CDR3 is TGTGCCAGCGCCTCAGTCCTGAACACTGAAGCTTTCTTT. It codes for CASASVLNTEAFF.

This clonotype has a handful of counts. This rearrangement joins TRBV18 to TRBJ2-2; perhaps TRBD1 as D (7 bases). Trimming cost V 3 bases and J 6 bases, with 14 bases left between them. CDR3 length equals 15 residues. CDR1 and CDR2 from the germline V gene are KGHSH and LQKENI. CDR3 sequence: CASSPRGTVAGELFF. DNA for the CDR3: TGTGCCAGCTCACCCAGGGGGACTGTGGCCGGGGAGCTGTTTTTT. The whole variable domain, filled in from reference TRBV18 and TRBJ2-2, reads NAGVMQNPRHLVRRRGQEARLRCSPMKGHSHVYWYRQLPEEGLKFMVYLQKENIIDESGMPKERFSAEFPKEGPSILRIQQVVRGDSAAYFCASSPRGTVAGELFFGEGSRLTVL.

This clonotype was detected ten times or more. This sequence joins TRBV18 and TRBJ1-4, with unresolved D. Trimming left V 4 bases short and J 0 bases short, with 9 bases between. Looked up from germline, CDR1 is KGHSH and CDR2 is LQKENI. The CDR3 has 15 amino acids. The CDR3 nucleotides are TGTGCCAGCTCACGCGGCGCCACAACTAATGAAAAACTGTTTTTT. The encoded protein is CASSRGATTNEKLFF.

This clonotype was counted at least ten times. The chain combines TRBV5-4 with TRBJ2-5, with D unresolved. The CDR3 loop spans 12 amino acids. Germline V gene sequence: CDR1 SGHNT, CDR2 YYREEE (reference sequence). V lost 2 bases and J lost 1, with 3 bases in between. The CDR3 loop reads CASSLPQETQYF. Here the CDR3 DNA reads TGTGCCAGCAGCTTACCCCAAGAGACCCAGTACTTC.